This T cell receptor beta chain was identified during a study of cytomegalovirus exposure and HLA in healthy donors. V was trimmed by 6 bases and J by 1 base, leaving 10 bases between them. The CDR3 consists of 14 residues. In germline, CDR1 is SGHTA, CDR2 FQGNSA. The primer mix had 60 Vbeta and 13 Jbeta primers. Repertoires were generated with immunoSEQ multiplex PCR, while TCRdb's copy carries only in-frame clones and drops some. The data hold about 190,000 clones, with about four fifths observed a single time. This chain joins TRBV7-2 and TRBJ1-3; D not resolved. The specimen was PBMCs. The sequence was collected from a man between 35 and 55 years old in good health and CMV-seropositive. The CDR3 nucleotides read TGTGCCAGCAGTAACTCTCATTCTGGAAACACCATATATTTT. It translates to CASSNSHSGNTIYF.